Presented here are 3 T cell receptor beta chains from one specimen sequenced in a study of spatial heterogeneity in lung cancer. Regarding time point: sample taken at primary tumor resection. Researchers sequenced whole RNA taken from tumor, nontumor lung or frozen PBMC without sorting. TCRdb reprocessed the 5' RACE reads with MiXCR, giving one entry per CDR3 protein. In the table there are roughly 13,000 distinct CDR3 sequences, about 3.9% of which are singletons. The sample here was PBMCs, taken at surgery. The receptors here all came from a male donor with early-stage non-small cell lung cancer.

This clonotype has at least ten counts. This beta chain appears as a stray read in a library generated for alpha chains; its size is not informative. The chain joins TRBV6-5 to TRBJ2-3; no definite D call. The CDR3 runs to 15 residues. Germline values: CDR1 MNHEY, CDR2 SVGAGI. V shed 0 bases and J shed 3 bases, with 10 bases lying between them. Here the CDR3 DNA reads TGTGCCAGCAGTTACTCGAATGACCTAACAGATACGCAGTATTTT. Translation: CASSYSNDLTDTQYF.

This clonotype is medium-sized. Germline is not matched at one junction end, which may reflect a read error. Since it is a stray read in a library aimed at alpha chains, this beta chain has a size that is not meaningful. Here the CDR3 reads CAIGPFPTF. CDR3 in DNA: TGTGCCATCGGCCCCTTCCCAACCTTC. V usage is TRBV10-3 and J usage is TRBJ2-1; D uncertain. The CDR3 is 9 amino acids. Germline V CDR1 and CDR2: ENHRY, SYGVKD.

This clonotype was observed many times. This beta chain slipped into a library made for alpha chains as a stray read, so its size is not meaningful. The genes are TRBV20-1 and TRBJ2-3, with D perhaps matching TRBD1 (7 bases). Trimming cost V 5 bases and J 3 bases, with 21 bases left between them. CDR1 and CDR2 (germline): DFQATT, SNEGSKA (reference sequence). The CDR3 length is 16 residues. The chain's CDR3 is CSAPGAGGGKTDTQYF. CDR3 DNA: TGCAGTGCTCCCGGGGCCGGAGGGGGCAAAACAGATACGCAGTATTTT.